This TCR beta chain came from a study of cytomegalovirus exposure and HLA in healthy donors (TCRdb year 2017). With regard to the full study: An earlier analysis of around 600 of the donors reported more than 250 Gb of sequence data and roughly 110 million unique TCR beta sequences from roughly 200 million T cells. An early release that covered about 600 HLA-typed donors contained approximately 300 gigabases of sequencing data and around 85 million unique TCR sequences. The genetic ancestry cluster associated with self-reported Caucasian donors included about 84% of the roughly 400 genotyped donors. The study aimed to test whether cataloging public T cell receptors could reveal signatures of past pathogen exposure. The study profiled the T cell repertoires of under 700 subjects by immunosequencing and related them to cytomegalovirus serostatus. A separate validation cohort of approximately 120 different subjects was used in addition to the approximately 700-subject first cohort. To predict cytomegalovirus infection status, the study brought together high-throughput TCR immunosequencing, statistical association of individual TCRs with disease status, and machine learning. A later analysis re-examined previously published TCR beta repertoires from just over 650 donors and added high-resolution HLA genotyping to investigate patterns of TCR occurrence. The later analysis used no new phenotypic data to find candidate immune exposures, relying instead on TCR beta sequences and their occurrence across donors. An earlier analysis of 450 to 750 of the donors used high-throughput TCR beta sequencing to judge whether each TCR beta V gene segment behaved as functional or pseudogenic. Donor age, sex, ethnicity and CMV serostatus were compiled alongside the repertoire data. In a later genetic analysis, genome-wide SNP genotypes for about 55% of the 666 donors were used, and that subset was treated as a discovery cohort. All discovery cohort repertoires had been generated using a single sequencing platform. HLA typing included class I and class II loci at four-digit resolution. The number of donors typed differed by locus, with 629-630 for A, B, C, DRB1 and DQB1, roughly 520 for DQA1, about 610 for DPA1, and some 440 for DPB1. Several DR-DQ haplotypes were treated as single units for association and clustering because of strong linkage in the cohort. Among roughly 400 genotyped donors of the cohort, an average of around 250,000 unique TCR beta nucleotide sequences was sequenced per donor, of which 15% to 20% were non-productive.

For this clone: Which antigen it targets is not known. The record has no base qualities; no much larger clone is one base away.

Trimming costs V 0 bases and J 11 bases, and their ends lie 8 bases apart. Including the terminal cysteine and phenylalanine, the CDR3 comprises 12 residues. The CDR3 DNA has 36 bases and is translated from base 1. Via the germline V gene (reference sequence), CDR1 is LNHDA and CDR2 SQIVND. The cohort consisted of 600 or so healthy bone marrow donors. At the time of sampling, every cohort member was nominally healthy, though immune exposures that went unrecorded were likely present. The donor was CMV seronegative and was included in the group of 352 seronegative cohort members. A peripheral blood sample was collected from each donor, and TCR beta sequencing was performed on peripheral blood mononuclear cells. The Qiagen DNeasy Blood Extraction Kit was used to extract genomic DNA from the blood cell samples. The research as a whole found: The classifier was reported to diagnose cytomegalovirus status with high specificity and sensitivity in both the original cohort and the validation cohort. The study gave a list of 150 to 200 TCR beta chains associated with cytomegalovirus. A later analysis found that most CMV-associated TCR beta chains appeared HLA-restricted, with HLA associations seemingly driven largely by CMV exposure. In a later genetic analysis, fewer N-insertions in productive TCRs were reported among donors in an Asian-associated ancestry cluster than the roughly 700-donor mean. Presence/absence analyses assumed roughly uniform sequencing depth across donors, an assumption that may not hold. A further reported finding was that TCR beta sequences accurately predicted the HLA-A and HLA-B alleles for most subjects in the first cohort. Specific HLA alleles were associated with roughly 16,000 TCR beta sequences at a false discovery rate of 0.05 in a later analysis. Three of the identified cytomegalovirus-associated TCR beta chains were confirmed in vitro to be specific for cytomegalovirus antigens. Correlated functional status among segregating V segments might be attributable to linkage disequilibrium, but an unknown experimental factor could not be ruled out. When HLA alleles, especially DR and DQ, strongly co-occurred, TCR associations were difficult to assign to individual alleles. Because counts were too low, approximately 18 rarely observed V segments, including chromosome 9 orphons, were excluded from the earlier analysis of around 640 of the donors. Several of the top co-occurrence clusters appeared to be linked to parvovirus B19, influenza, CMV and Epstein-Barr virus, according to a later analysis. According to a later analysis, TCR association rates differed among HLA loci, with DRB1 alleles showing the most associated TCRs and HLA-C alleles showing the fewest. Some IMGT-functional V segments, including TRBV6-2 and TRBV6-3, could not be told apart with the 87-base-pair reads, so those segments were excluded. In a later analysis, HLA-associated TCR beta chains were found to be more clonally expanded and to have lower generation probabilities than equally common non-associated chains. In this cohort, only TCR beta chains were sequenced, and detectable features were limited by the absence of alpha or paired-chain data. CMV serostatus was the only immune exposure information available for the cohort. While some public TCRs were present in many individuals, most TCR sequences turned up only very rarely across donors. HLA typing was unavailable for some donors at each locus, so association tests used only the typed subset. According to the authors, the approach could potentially be generalized to other disease states and immunological phenotypes. A cluster of highly shared sequence variants was judged likely to represent a technical artifact of the sequencing pipeline. Broadly in line with IMGT annotations, most TCR beta V segments showed up in productive rearrangements about 87% or about 30% of the time in an earlier analysis of under 700 of the donors. An association between a missense DCLRE1C variant and V-gene and J-gene trimming of TCR beta chains was found in a later genetic analysis and replicated in an independent cohort.

The library was built by means of the immunoSEQ multiplex PCR assay. A mixture of 60 forward primers for TCR Vbeta segments and 13 reverse primers for TCR Jbeta segments was used in the multiplex PCR. The CDR3 region of rearranged TCR beta genes was amplified from genomic DNA by a multiplex PCR assay. The amplified TCR beta libraries were sequenced on the Illumina HiSeq System as 87-base-pair reads. In the authors' own workflow: Across the roughly 600 repertoires, a later analysis counted roughly 84 million unique TCR beta chains, around 11 million of which were shared by at least two donors. Raw reads were error-corrected and collapsed into unique sequences by a nearest-neighbor algorithm in which closely related sequences were merged to remove PCR and sequencing errors. V, D and J gene segments were assigned by aligning CDR3 sequences to IMGT reference sequences. For a sequence to be retained, at least a six-nucleotide match to both a V gene segment and a J gene segment was required. Rearrangements were classified as productive when the CDR3 lacked stop codons and remained in frame with V and J, and all other rearrangements were classified as non-productive. Following IMGT convention, CDR3 was defined as the stretch from the second conserved V-encoded cysteine up to the conserved J-encoded phenylalanine. In an earlier analysis of 550 to 650 of the donors, sequences lacking an unambiguous match to a single V gene segment were excluded. An earlier analysis of several hundred of the donors called V segments functional above 56.7% productive rearrangements and segregating when the between-donor standard deviation exceeded 5%. A statistical classification framework was built for diagnosing cytomegalovirus status from the catalog of TCR beta chain sequences. In a later analysis, V and J genes were assigned by comparing TCR nucleotide sequences against IMGT/GENE-DB human TR gene sequences. The TCRdist pipeline was used in a later analysis to assign CDR3 sequences and most-parsimonious VDJ recombination scenarios. In a later analysis, every TCR beta chain was defined by the combination of its CDR3 amino acid sequence and its V-gene family, and reads without a unique V-gene family were dropped. In a later analysis, 450 to 600 highly shared, low-generation-probability nucleotide sequences were removed to address suspected cross-contamination and a sequencing artifact. In a later analysis, a clonal expansion index for each public chain was calculated from normalized within-repertoire ranks of inferred template counts. Generation probabilities in a later analysis came from a VDJ recombination model fitted to out-of-frame rearrangements, and those results were checked against IGoR. A later analysis scored TCR-TCR, TCR-HLA and TCR-CMV co-occurrence with hypergeometric tests, applying a repertoire-size bias correction to TCR pairs. In a later analysis, false discovery rates were estimated by permuting HLA or CMV assignments 20 times. In a later analysis, co-occurring TCRs were grouped using DBSCAN, and TCRdist sequence similarity was added for clustering within HLA-allele-positive subsets. Repertoires with fewer than 30,000 or more than 120,000 public chains, plus five repertoires with anomalous nucleotide sharing, were excluded from co-occurrence clustering. Drawn from immuneACCESS, this table holds only the in-frame rearrangements with V and J called that TCRdb kept. Clones are partly lost; checked studies trace under half to an unresolved V gene and leave the rest unexplained. Clone size and V and J calls were adopted from that table, with D and trimming inferred from the DNA. For this sample the table gives some 180,000 clones, of which about 82% were detected only once. Jointly, the top ten make up 1.5% to 2% of the sample.

The rearranged chain carries TRBV19 and TRBJ1-5; there is no confident call for the D gene. Sequenced sample: PBMCs. The source is a woman between 25 and 40 years old in good health and CMV-seronegative. The sequence in DNA is TGTGCCAGTAGTATAGATCGGTATGCCCAGCATTTT. The translation is CASSIDRYAQHF.